Sequencing of this T cell receptor beta chain was carried out in a study of T cell responses to AZD1222 COVID-19 vaccine. Study background: Combined were second doses at about 4 or about 12 weeks.

This clone appeared a single time. What it binds is unknown. The study, taken as a whole, reports: No repertoire was sampled before or during the peak T cell response, only after it. There were mostly white British donors and more females than males, and clonal diversity was possibly underestimated.

Assay: immunoSEQ multiplex PCR; the TCRdb copy retains only in-frame clones and omits some. The table has 95,000 to 150,000 clones, roughly 87% seen once. Per germline, CDR1 LGHNA and CDR2 YSLEER. CDR3 length: 16 residues. Trimming cost V 4 bases and J 5 bases; bases outside gene matches: 9. Sequences were derived from peripheral blood, sampled on day 0 of AZD1222 vaccination. This receptor was obtained from an adult in good health. J is TRBJ2-1 and V is TRBV4-3; 9 bases match TRBD2. The CDR3 DNA follows: TGCGCCAGCAGCCCTCTTAGCGGGAGTGCCGACAATGAGCAGTTCTTC. This gives the protein CASSPLSGSADNEQFF.